This T cell receptor (beta chain) came from a study of T-cell reconstitution after alpha-beta-depleted transplantation in children. Study findings and constraints: By one year post-transplant, T-cell counts and diversity largely arose from T cells that were newly produced. Roughly two months post-transplant, alpha-beta T cells reportedly originated from several hundred graft clones that had expanded.

Unique molecular identifiers were built into the TCRbeta library. TCRdb redid the calling of the PCR reads with MiXCR, one entry per CDR3 protein. This table has approximately 400,000 distinct CDR3 sequences, under 20% appearing once. Concerning this clonotype itself: Its antigen is currently unknown.

This clonotype was sampled from a boy under two years old who had a stem cell transplant for Wiskott-Aldrich syndrome, so the T cells may come from the graft donor. The input for sequencing was PBMCs, mostly from graft donor cells, taken 360 days after TCRalphabeta/CD19-depleted stem cell transplant.

CDR3: CASSSLSGTGDTEAFF. The DNA of the CDR3 is TGTGCCAGCAGCTCCCTTTCCGGGACAGGGGACACTGAAGCTTTCTTT. The V and J genes are TRBV7-9 and TRBJ1-1; 10 nucleotides align to TRBD1. Germline lookup yields CDR1 SEHNR and CDR2 FQNEAQ (reference sequence). This CDR3 spans 16 amino acids. With 4 bases clipped from V and 3 bases from J, the junction kept 8 bases outside the gene matches.